Listed below are T cell receptor beta chains from one sample, sequenced in a study of T-cell reconstitution after alpha-beta-depleted transplantation in children. Each CDR3 protein gets one entry after TCRdb re-called the PCR reads with MiXCR. The table has approximately 50,000 distinct CDR3 sequences, around 53% seen once; the top ten hold under 40%. The sequencing here drew on peripheral blood, taken before TCRalphabeta/CD19-depleted stem cell transplant. The source of these receptors is a boy younger than two with SCID, due to receive a stem cell transplant. Both conserved end residues are part of each CDR3. A D gene is named only where the DNA matches it firmly. Not all rows give a size; the values are once, few, many and, for expanded clones, a class.

V gene: TRBV5-1; D gene: TRBD1; clone size: -; J gene: TRBJ1-5; CDR3 protein: CASSLGTGGFPGTQHF; CDR3 DNA: TGCGCCAGCAGCTTGGGGACAGGGGGTTTCCCGGGTACGCAGCATTTT
V gene: TRBV4-2; D gene: TRBD2; clone size: few; J gene: TRBJ2-3; CDR3 protein: CASSQIAGTSGSTDTQYF; CDR3 DNA: TGTGCCAGCAGCCAAATCGCCGGGACTAGCGGGAGCACAGATACGCAGTATTTT
V gene: TRBV5-2; D gene: -; clone size: -; J gene: TRBJ2-7; CDR3 protein: CAMGPRPGPTYEQYF; CDR3 DNA: TGTGCCATGGGCCCTCGTCCGGGCCCGACCTACGAGCAGTACTTC
V gene: TRBV18; D gene: -; clone size: -; J gene: TRBJ2-3; CDR3 protein: CASSPGSTDTQYF; CDR3 DNA: TGTGCCAGCTCACCAGGGAGCACAGATACGCAGTATTTT
V gene: TRBV12-3/TRBV12-4; D gene: TRBD2; clone size: -; J gene: TRBJ2-2; CDR3 protein: CASSFGTSGGPTGELFF; CDR3 DNA: TGTGCCAGCAGTTTCGGGACTAGCGGGGGACCTACCGGGGAGCTGTTTTTT
V gene: TRBV5-5; D gene: TRBD1; clone size: -; J gene: TRBJ2-5; CDR3 protein: CASSFGTGGSKTQYF; CDR3 DNA: TGTGCCAGCAGCTTCGGGACAGGGGGTTCCAAGACCCAGTACTTC
V gene: TRBV29-1; D gene: -; clone size: once; J gene: TRBJ2-7; CDR3 protein: CSVGSPSTYEQYF; CDR3 DNA: TGCAGCGTTGGCTCTCCATCTACCTACGAGCAGTACTTC
V gene: TRBV6-5; D gene: TRBD1; clone size: -; J gene: TRBJ2-3; CDR3 protein: CASSYPGAGGPDTQYF; CDR3 DNA: TGTGCCAGCAGTTACCCGGGGGCAGGGGGCCCAGATACGCAGTATTTT
V gene: TRBV24-1; D gene: TRBD2; clone size: -; J gene: TRBJ2-2; CDR3 protein: CATSDPRGAGELFF; CDR3 DNA: TGTGCCACCAGTGATCCCCGGGGGGCCGGGGAGCTGTTTTTT
V gene: TRBV28; D gene: -; clone size: -; J gene: TRBJ2-7; CDR3 protein: CASSLRTVYEQYF; CDR3 DNA: TGTGCCAGCAGTTTAAGAACAGTCTACGAGCAGTACTTC
V gene: TRBV4-3; D gene: -; clone size: -; J gene: TRBJ2-3; CDR3 protein: CASSQDLGGRRTDTQYF; CDR3 DNA: TGCGCCAGCAGCCAAGATCTGGGGGGTCGACGCACAGATACGCAGTATTTT
V gene: TRBV27; D gene: -; clone size: -; J gene: TRBJ1-4; CDR3 protein: CASSFGQPAANEKLFF; CDR3 DNA: TGTGCCAGCAGTTTTGGACAGCCTGCGGCTAATGAAAAACTGTTTTTT
V gene: TRBV5-1; D gene: -; clone size: -; J gene: TRBJ1-1; CDR3 protein: CASVDRPNTEAFF; CDR3 DNA: TGCGCCAGCGTAGACAGACCGAACACTGAAGCTTTCTTT
V gene: TRBV20-1; D gene: -; clone size: -; J gene: TRBJ2-7; CDR3 protein: CSASTVGQVGYEQYF; CDR3 DNA: TGCAGTGCTAGTACCGTAGGGCAGGTTGGCTACGAGCAGTACTTC
V gene: TRBV12-3/TRBV12-4; D gene: TRBD2; clone size: -; J gene: TRBJ2-1; CDR3 protein: CASKLTGGGNNEQFF; CDR3 DNA: TGTGCCAGTAAACTCACCGGCGGGGGAAACAATGAGCAGTTCTTC
V gene: TRBV13; D gene: -; clone size: -; J gene: TRBJ1-3; CDR3 protein: CASRFRSGNTIYF; CDR3 DNA: TGTGCCAGCAGGTTTCGGTCTGGAAACACCATATATTTT
V gene: TRBV25-1; D gene: -; clone size: -; J gene: TRBJ2-2; CDR3 protein: CASSPGGDTGELFF; CDR3 DNA: TGTGCCAGCAGTCCCGGGGGAGACACCGGGGAGCTGTTTTTT
V gene: TRBV4-3; D gene: -; clone size: -; J gene: TRBJ1-4; CDR3 protein: CASSPGGATNEKLFF; CDR3 DNA: TGCGCCAGCAGCCCCGGCGGAGCAACTAATGAAAAACTGTTTTTT
V gene: TRBV4-1; D gene: TRBD2; clone size: -; J gene: TRBJ2-2; CDR3 protein: CASSQKRAGGVAGELFF; CDR3 DNA: TGCGCCAGCAGCCAAAAGAGGGCGGGGGGCGTCGCCGGGGAGCTGTTTTTT
V gene: TRBV11-2; D gene: TRBD2; clone size: -; J gene: TRBJ2-7; CDR3 protein: CASSLEGLAGDKSSYEQYF; CDR3 DNA: TGTGCCAGCAGCTTAGAGGGACTAGCGGGGGACAAGAGCTCCTACGAGCAGTACTTC
V gene: TRBV7-9; D gene: -; clone size: few; J gene: TRBJ2-6; CDR3 protein: CASSLVGSGANVLTF; CDR3 DNA: TGTGCCAGCAGCTTGGTCGGCTCTGGGGCCAACGTCCTGACTTTC